These T cell receptor beta chains were read from a single sample in a study. Assay: immunoSEQ multiplex PCR; the TCRdb copy retains only in-frame clones and omits some. The sample holds approximately 53,000 clones, roughly 93% seen once. Sample: PBMCs. These receptors were taken from a man aged 35 to 55 with rheumatoid arthritis. The CDR3 runs from the conserved cysteine through the conserved F or W. A D gene is named only where the DNA matches it firmly. Clone size is given for some rows only: seen once, a few or many times, or a class if the clone is expanded.

DNA: TGTGCCATCAGTGACGGGCGCAGGACCCAGTACTTC; CDR3: CAISDGRRTQYF; D: NA; size: NA; V: TRBV10-3; J: TRBJ2-5; length: 12
DNA: TGCAGCGTTGGGACGGGCTACGAGCAGTACTTC; CDR3: CSVGTGYEQYF; D: NA; size: NA; V: TRBV29-1; J: TRBJ2-7; length: 11
DNA: TGTGCCAGCAGTACCAACTTTGGACAGGGCGAGGGGACCCAGTACTTC; CDR3: CASSTNFGQGEGTQYF; D: TRBD1; size: NA; V: TRBV27; J: TRBJ2-5; length: 16
DNA: TGTGCCAGCAGCCAAGATGGGGCTAGCGCCTACAATGAGCAGTTCTTC; CDR3: CASSQDGASAYNEQFF; D: NA; size: NA; V: TRBV4-2; J: TRBJ2-1; length: 16
DNA: TGTGCCAGCAGCCCATATAGGCATTCCTACGAGCAGTACTTC; CDR3: CASSPYRHSYEQYF; D: NA; size: NA; V: TRBV5-6; J: TRBJ2-7; length: 14
DNA: TGTGCCAGCAGGACTAGCCTGGACACCGGGGAGCTGTTTTTT; CDR3: CASRTSLDTGELFF; D: TRBD2; size: NA; V: TRBV6-5; J: TRBJ2-2; length: 14
DNA: TGTGCCAGCAGCCTCGACAGGGGACGGGGGTATGGCTACACCTTC; CDR3: CASSLDRGRGYGYTF; D: TRBD1; size: NA; V: TRBV5-5; J: TRBJ1-2; length: 15
DNA: TGTGCCAGCAGCCCGGGGACTAGCGCAGATACGCAGTATTTT; CDR3: CASSPGTSADTQYF; D: TRBD2; size: NA; V: TRBV7-9; J: TRBJ2-3; length: 14
DNA: TGTGCCAGCAGTCGGGACAACAACAATTATGGCTACACCTTC; CDR3: CASSRDNNNYGYTF; D: NA; size: NA; V: TRBV6-5; J: TRBJ1-2; length: 14
DNA: TGTGCCAGCAGCTTGGGCATAAGAAGCGGCTACGAGCAGTACTTC; CDR3: CASSLGIRSGYEQYF; D: NA; size: few; V: TRBV5-5; J: TRBJ2-7; length: 15
DNA: TGTGCCAGCAGCTTAGAGGGACAGGGGGGAGGCGAGCAGTACTTC; CDR3: CASSLEGQGGGEQYF; D: TRBD1; size: NA; V: TRBV7-3; J: TRBJ2-7; length: 15
DNA: TGTGCCAGCAGCGAGTACACAGATACGCAGTATTTT; CDR3: CASSEYTDTQYF; D: NA; size: NA; V: TRBV9; J: TRBJ2-3; length: 12
DNA: TGTGCCAGCAGCGTGGACGTGAGCTCCTATAATTCACCCCTCCACTTT; CDR3: CASSVDVSSYNSPLHF; D: NA; size: NA; V: TRBV9; J: TRBJ1-6; length: 16
DNA: TGTGCCTGGAGTGGGGACAGGGGGCGCTTTCAGCCCCAGCATTTT; CDR3: CAWSGDRGRFQPQHF; D: TRBD1; size: NA; V: TRBV30; J: TRBJ1-5; length: 15
DNA: TGTGCCAGTAGTATAGTAAAGGGGGATCAGCCCCAGCATTTT; CDR3: CASSIVKGDQPQHF; D: NA; size: NA; V: TRBV19; J: TRBJ1-5; length: 14
DNA: TGTGCCAGCAGTCCTGGGTTTGGGGCTGAGGGGAACTATGGCTACACCTTC; CDR3: CASSPGFGAEGNYGYTF; D: NA; size: NA; V: TRBV28; J: TRBJ1-2; length: 17
DNA: TGTGCCAGCAGCCAAGGAGGCAGCGCTAATGAAAAACTGTTTTTT; CDR3: CASSQGGSANEKLFF; D: NA; size: NA; V: TRBV3-1/TRBV3-2; J: TRBJ1-4; length: 15
DNA: TGTGCCAGCACCCCTAGACAGGGGACTAATGAAAAACTGTTTTTT; CDR3: CASTPRQGTNEKLFF; D: TRBD1; size: once; V: TRBV6-5; J: TRBJ1-4; length: 15
DNA: TGTGCCAGCAGTCCCGTAGGGACGGTGAAGTACTTC; CDR3: CASSPVGTVKYF; D: NA; size: NA; V: TRBV27; J: TRBJ2-7; length: 12
DNA: TGTGCCAGCAGCCGGACAGGGACTTACTCAGAGACCCAGTACTTC; CDR3: CASSRTGTYSETQYF; D: TRBD1; size: NA; V: TRBV7-3; J: TRBJ2-5; length: 15
DNA: TGCAGCGTTGGCGGGGGCATCACCGGGGAGCTGTTTTTT; CDR3: CSVGGGITGELFF; D: NA; size: once; V: TRBV29-1; J: TRBJ2-2; length: 13
DNA: TGTGCCAGCAGTCCCCCGGGACAGGGTAACGAAAAACTGTTTTTT; CDR3: CASSPPGQGNEKLFF; D: TRBD1; size: few; V: TRBV28; J: TRBJ1-4; length: 15
DNA: TGTGCCAGCAGCCGCTCCGGGTCACTGGGGGAAAAACTGTTTTTT; CDR3: CASSRSGSLGEKLFF; D: NA; size: NA; V: TRBV28; J: TRBJ1-4; length: 15
DNA: TGTGCCAGCAGCGTAGACCCGTCAGGGGGCGCCTATACTAATGAAAAACTGTTTTTT; CDR3: CASSVDPSGGAYTNEKLFF; D: TRBD1; size: NA; V: TRBV9; J: TRBJ1-4; length: 19
DNA: TGTGCCAGCAGCCGCGACGGGACAGGGAGGCAGTACGAGCAGTACTTC; CDR3: CASSRDGTGRQYEQYF; D: TRBD1; size: NA; V: TRBV7-9; J: TRBJ2-7; length: 16
DNA: TGTGCCAGTAGTAGGCAGGACAGAGCTAACTATGGCTACACCTTC; CDR3: CASSRQDRANYGYTF; D: NA; size: NA; V: TRBV19; J: TRBJ1-2; length: 15
DNA: TGTGCCAGCAGTTTAGGGTGGGATAACCAGCCCCAGCATTTT; CDR3: CASSLGWDNQPQHF; D: NA; size: NA; V: TRBV27; J: TRBJ1-5; length: 14
DNA: TGTGCCAGCAGTTACTCCCAGAGCAATCAGCCCCAGCATTTT; CDR3: CASSYSQSNQPQHF; D: NA; size: NA; V: TRBV6-6; J: TRBJ1-5; length: 14
DNA: TGTGCCACCAGTGATCCTAGCGGGGGGGACAATGAGCAGTTCTTC; CDR3: CATSDPSGGDNEQFF; D: TRBD2; size: NA; V: TRBV24-1; J: TRBJ2-1; length: 15
DNA: TGTGCCAGCAGTGAGGACAGCAACTACGAGCAGTACTTC; CDR3: CASSEDSNYEQYF; D: NA; size: NA; V: TRBV25-1; J: TRBJ2-7; length: 13
DNA: TGTGCCAGCAGCTTCACAGGGTCAGGGGCCAACGTCCTGACTTTC; CDR3: CASSFTGSGANVLTF; D: NA; size: NA; V: TRBV3-1/TRBV3-2; J: TRBJ2-6; length: 15
DNA: TGTGCCTGGAGTGTACGGCGGGAGCAGTACTTC; CDR3: CAWSVRREQYF; D: NA; size: NA; V: TRBV30; J: TRBJ2-7; length: 11
DNA: TGTGCCAGCTCACCACGCCAGGGCTACACTGAAGCTTTCTTT; CDR3: CASSPRQGYTEAFF; D: NA; size: NA; V: TRBV18; J: TRBJ1-1; length: 14
DNA: TGTGCCAGCAGTTACCTGGCTGGGGCAGGTCAGCCCCAGCATTTT; CDR3: CASSYLAGAGQPQHF; D: NA; size: NA; V: TRBV6-2/TRBV6-3; J: TRBJ1-5; length: 15
DNA: TGTGCCAGCTCACCCTTAAACTTAAAGGGTTCCTACGAGCAGTACTTC; CDR3: CASSPLNLKGSYEQYF; D: NA; size: NA; V: TRBV18; J: TRBJ2-7; length: 16
DNA: TGTGCCAGCAGAGTACAGGGGGGCAAGAACACTGAAGCTTTCTTT; CDR3: CASRVQGGKNTEAFF; D: TRBD1; size: NA; V: TRBV6-4; J: TRBJ1-1; length: 15
DNA: TGCGCCAGCAGCCATAAAGGCACGACTACGGGTCTTCGAGCTTTCTTT; CDR3: CASSHKGTTTGLRAFF; D: NA; size: NA; V: TRBV4-1; J: TRBJ1-1; length: 16
DNA: TGTGCCAGCAGCCTTACTAGCGGGAGGGCCCTAGATGAGCAGTTCTTC; CDR3: CASSLTSGRALDEQFF; D: TRBD2; size: NA; V: TRBV3-1/TRBV3-2; J: TRBJ2-1; length: 16
DNA: TGTGCCAGCTCAGAGAGCAGGGGGCAGGCTAACTATGGCTACACCTTC; CDR3: CASSESRGQANYGYTF; D: TRBD1; size: NA; V: TRBV18; J: TRBJ1-2; length: 16
DNA: TGTGCCAGCAGCCAGGCCGGGTCTGGGGCCAACGTCCTGACTTTC; CDR3: CASSQAGSGANVLTF; D: NA; size: NA; V: TRBV3-1/TRBV3-2; J: TRBJ2-6; length: 15
DNA: TGCGCCAGCAGCCAAGATAACAGGGTTTATGGCTACACCTTC; CDR3: CASSQDNRVYGYTF; D: NA; size: NA; V: TRBV4-1; J: TRBJ1-2; length: 14
DNA: TGTGCCAGCAGTTTAAATGAGGGACGGGCCGAAGCTTTCTTT; CDR3: CASSLNEGRAEAFF; D: NA; size: NA; V: TRBV28; J: TRBJ1-1; length: 14
DNA: TGTGCCAGCAGTGGGTCGGGCGGCTATCAGCCCCAGCATTTT; CDR3: CASSGSGGYQPQHF; D: NA; size: NA; V: TRBV2; J: TRBJ1-5; length: 14
DNA: TGTGCCAGCAGTTTATACTCTAGGGAGGCGGAGACCCAGTACTTC; CDR3: CASSLYSREAETQYF; D: NA; size: NA; V: TRBV27; J: TRBJ2-5; length: 15
DNA: TGTGCCAGTAGTATGGCTAGCGGGAGTATCTACGAGCAGTACTTC; CDR3: CASSMASGSIYEQYF; D: TRBD2; size: NA; V: TRBV19; J: TRBJ2-7; length: 15
DNA: TGTGCCAGCAGTTTAGACCCCAGAGATACGCAGTATTTT; CDR3: CASSLDPRDTQYF; D: NA; size: NA; V: TRBV28; J: TRBJ2-3; length: 13
DNA: TGTGCCAGCAGGGAGGTCGGGAACACTGAAGCTTTCTTT; CDR3: CASREVGNTEAFF; D: NA; size: NA; V: TRBV6-5; J: TRBJ1-1; length: 13
DNA: TGTGCCAGTAGTTGGTGGGATCAGCCCCAGCATTTT; CDR3: CASSWWDQPQHF; D: NA; size: NA; V: TRBV19; J: TRBJ1-5; length: 12